This entry features one T cell receptor (beta chain) sequence. There is no known antigen for this receptor. No base qualities exist here, and no much larger clone lies one base off it. CDR1 and CDR2 (MNHEY, SVGEGT) derive from the germline V gene. The CDR3 numbers 15 residues from cysteine through phenylalanine. Of the read, only the CDR3 DNA is kept; its 45 bases are in frame from base 1. Trimming takes 0 bases from V and 8 bases from J, and the germline ends sit 16 bases apart. The data were taken from a study of blood T cell repertoires in COVID-19 (dated by TCRdb to about 2020). For the study in its entirety: Samples from collaborators originated in the United States, Italy and Spain and spanned both the acute and convalescent phases of COVID-19. The repertoires were released in a freely available public database meant as a resource for research on the immune response to SARS-CoV-2. The dataset comprised deeply sampled blood TCRbeta repertoires from subjects exposed to, actively infected with, or recovered from COVID-19. The samples were drawn from the first 160 participants of the ongoing ImmuneRACE study and from some 1,300 subjects provided by 6 global collaborators. The prospective study material was composed of cDNA or gDNA derived from T cells, B-cell-depleted T cells, or PBMCs. Where available, HLA class I and class II types were taken from metadata supplied by the sample provider and were not determined by assay-based typing. Sample metadata almost always included a de-identified subject ID, COVID-19 status, age in years and sex.

Collaborating institutions collected whole blood in K2EDTA tubes following their own protocols. Collaborator samples were shipped for TCRbeta analysis as frozen whole blood, isolated PBMCs, or DNA extracted from either sample type. The immunoSEQ Assay, a bias-controlled multiplex PCR, was used to amplify TCRbeta CDR3 regions from genomic DNA. On the authors' methods: The number of nucleated cells in each sample was estimated by amplification of reference gene primers within the assay. Sequence reads were collapsed and filtered to measure the absolute abundance of every unique TCRbeta CDR3 rearrangement. For each sample, productive Simpson clonality was calculated as the square root of Simpson's diversity index across productive rearrangements. TCRdb mirrors the immuneACCESS table, restricted to in-frame sequences. Some clones are absent from its copies; in checked studies, under half trace to an unresolved V gene, and the reason for the others is unknown. V and J calls and clone size are those listed in that table; D and trimming were worked out from the DNA. The sample table shows 270,000 or so clones, and about nine tenths are seen once. The leading ten clones occupy about 8.7% of the sample.

Here is what the overall study found, with its caveats: Clinical and demographic metadata were provided uncurated, with the amount varying by source and participant.

This TCR came from a man in his forties with active or convalescent COVID-19. The chain uses TRBV6-2 or TRBV6-3 and TRBJ1-2, with the D segment identity uncertain. Sequenced: peripheral blood. The nucleotides read TGTGCCAGCAGTTACTCTTTTTCGGGGTTATTCGGCTACACCTTC. Translated, this gives CASSYSFSGLFGYTF.